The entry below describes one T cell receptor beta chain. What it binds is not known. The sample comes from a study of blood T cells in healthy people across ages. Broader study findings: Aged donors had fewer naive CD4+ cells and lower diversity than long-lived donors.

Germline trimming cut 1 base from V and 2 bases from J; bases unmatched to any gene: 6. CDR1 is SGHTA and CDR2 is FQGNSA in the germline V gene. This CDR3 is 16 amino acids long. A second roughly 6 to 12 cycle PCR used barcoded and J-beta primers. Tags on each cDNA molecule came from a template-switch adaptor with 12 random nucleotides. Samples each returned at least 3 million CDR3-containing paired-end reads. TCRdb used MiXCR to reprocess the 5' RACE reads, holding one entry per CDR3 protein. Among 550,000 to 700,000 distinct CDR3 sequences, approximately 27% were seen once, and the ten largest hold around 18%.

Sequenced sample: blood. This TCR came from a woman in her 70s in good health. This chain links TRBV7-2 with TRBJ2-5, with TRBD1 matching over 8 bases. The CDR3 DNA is TGTGCCAGCAGCTTAGTCGTAGGACAGGGACAAGAGACCCAGTACTTC. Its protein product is CASSLVVGQGQETQYF.